The 10 T cell receptor beta chains below were found in one sample sequenced in a study of blood T cell repertoires in COVID-19. The data were produced by immunoSEQ multiplex PCR, yet TCRdb's version contains in-frame clones alone and is incomplete. The table lists about 190,000 clones, about four fifths of them singletons, with approximately 3% in the top ten. Sequenced input: PBMCs or T cells enriched from blood (not recorded which). These receptor sequences come from a woman under 40 who had recovered from COVID-19.

The J gene is TRBJ2-7, the V gene TRBV21-1; no DNA check was done on the table's D call, TRBD2. TRBV21-1 corresponds to a pseudogene. The CDR3 length is 14 residues. This chain's CDR3 is CASISGGASYEQYV. Written as DNA, the CDR3 is TGTGCCAGCATTAGCGGGGGGGCCTCCTACGAGCAGTACGTC.

The J gene is TRBJ1-1, the V gene TRBV7-8; a possible D gene is TRBD1 (5 bases). The CDR3 sequence is 12 residues long. Trimming pared 5 bases from V and 8 bases from J, leaving 12 bases between. Germline assignment: CDR1 SGHVS and CDR2 FQNEAQ. This CDR3 is CASSLPGLEAFF. CDR3 coding DNA: TGTGCCAGCAGCCTTCCGGGACTCGAAGCTTTCTTT.

The rearrangement uses TRBV3-1 (or the pseudogene TRBV3-2) and TRBJ1-1, with D possibly being TRBD1 (5 bases). V was clipped by 1 base and J by 1 base, with 10 bases between them. The germline V gene encodes CDR1 LGHDT and CDR2 YNNKEL (reference sequence). The CDR3 has 15 amino acids. DNA of the CDR3: TGTGCCAGCAGCCAAGGACTCGACAGGAACACTGAAGCTTTCTTT. Its translation: CASSQGLDRNTEAFF.

J is TRBJ2-1 and V is TRBV7-9; 7 bases match TRBD1. The ends lost 6 bases at V and 10 bases at J; junction bases unmatched: 15. The germline CDR1 and CDR2 sequences are SEHNR and FQNEAQ (reference sequence). The CDR3 is 15 residues long. The CDR3 here is CASRPTGASWGEQFF. In DNA, the CDR3 is TGTGCCAGCAGACCTACAGGGGCGTCTTGGGGAGAGCAGTTCTTC.

The chain employs TRBV5-4 and TRBJ1-1; the D gene is possibly TRBD1 (5 bases). The CDR3 is 14 amino acids. CDR1 is SGHNT, CDR2 YYREEE, per germline (reference sequence). V dropped 5 bases and J dropped 3 bases, with 14 bases sitting between them. CDR3 bases: TGTGCCAGCAGATCGGGGGGGGAGGACACTGAAGCTTTCTTT. Its protein is CASRSGGEDTEAFF.

This rearrangement joins TRBV3-1 (or the pseudogene TRBV3-2) to TRBJ2-2; 7 bases align to TRBD1. The CDR3 consists of 15 residues. With 4 bases clipped from V and 7 bases from J, the junction kept 9 bases outside the gene matches. Germline CDR1 LGHDT, CDR2 YNNKEL (reference sequence). CDR3 amino acids: CASSPRTGPGGELFF. CDR3 nucleotides: TGTGCCAGCAGCCCCCGGACAGGCCCAGGCGGGGAGCTGTTTTTT.

This clone was found a few times. J is TRBJ1-1 and V is TRBV7-2, with a tentative D call TRBD1 (6 bases). Germline V gene data show CDR1 as SGHTA and CDR2 as FQGNSA. CDR3 size: 15 residues. V dropped 5 bases and J dropped 1 base, with 14 bases sitting between them. The CDR3 bases are TGTGCCAGCAGCACCAGACAGGAGTCGAACACTGAAGCTTTCTTT. This gives the protein CASSTRQESNTEAFF.

The count of this clone is one. This chain connects TRBV7-9 to TRBJ2-7; 7 bases align to TRBD2. V trimming: 1 base; J trimming: 4 bases; junction bases outside the gene matches: 13. The CDR3 contains 17 residues. Germline V gene lookup returns CDR1 SEHNR and CDR2 FQNEAQ (reference sequence). This chain's CDR3 is CASSLGGERGPVYEQYV. Here the CDR3 DNA reads TGTGCCAGCAGCTTAGGTGGGGAGCGGGGCCCAGTTTACGAGCAGTACGTC.

V usage is TRBV27 and J usage is TRBJ1-5; D may be TRBD1 (5 bases). V dropped 2 bases and J dropped 0 bases, with 11 bases sitting between them. Germline-derived CDR1 and CDR2 are MNHEY and SMNVEV (reference sequence). The CDR3 length is 16 residues. DNA of the CDR3: TGTGCCAGCAGTTTAGGGGGGTCTTATAGCAATCAGCCCCAGCATTTT. Protein: CASSLGGSYSNQPQHF.

This clone appeared a single time. This chain joins TRBV18 and TRBJ1-1; perhaps TRBD1 as D (5 bases). Germline V CDR1 and CDR2: KGHSH, LQKENI. The CDR3 has 14 amino acids. V lost 4 bases and J 7 bases, leaving 16 bases between the germline ends. The CDR3 nucleotides are TGTGCCAGCTCACTACTGGACACAAACGGTGAAGCTTTCTTT. Protein sequence: CASSLLDTNGEAFF. Looking up the rest from reference TRBV18 and TRBJ1-1 gives the full variable domain: NAGVMQNPRHLVRRRGQEARLRCSPMKGHSHVYWYRQLPEEGLKFMVYLQKENIIDESGMPKERFSAEFPKEGPSILRIQQVVRGDSAAYFCASSLLDTNGEAFFGQGTRLTVV.